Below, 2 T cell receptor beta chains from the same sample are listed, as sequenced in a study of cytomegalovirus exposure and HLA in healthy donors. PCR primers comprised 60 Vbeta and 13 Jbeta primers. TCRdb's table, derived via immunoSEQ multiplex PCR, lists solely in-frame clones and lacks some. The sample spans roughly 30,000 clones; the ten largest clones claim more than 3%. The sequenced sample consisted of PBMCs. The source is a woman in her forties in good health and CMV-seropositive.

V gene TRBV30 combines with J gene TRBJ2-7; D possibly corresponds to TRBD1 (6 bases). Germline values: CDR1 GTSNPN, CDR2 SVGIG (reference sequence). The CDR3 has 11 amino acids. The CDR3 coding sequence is TGTGCGTCGGGACAATACTACGAGCAGTACTTC. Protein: CASGQYYEQYF.

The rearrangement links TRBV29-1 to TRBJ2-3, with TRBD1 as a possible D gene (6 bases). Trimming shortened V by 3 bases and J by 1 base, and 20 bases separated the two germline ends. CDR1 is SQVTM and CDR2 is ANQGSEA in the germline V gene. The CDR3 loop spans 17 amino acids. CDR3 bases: TGCAGCGTTGAGGGGGTCAGGGGCCTCAGGGGCACAGATACGCAGTATTTT. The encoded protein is CSVEGVRGLRGTDTQYF.